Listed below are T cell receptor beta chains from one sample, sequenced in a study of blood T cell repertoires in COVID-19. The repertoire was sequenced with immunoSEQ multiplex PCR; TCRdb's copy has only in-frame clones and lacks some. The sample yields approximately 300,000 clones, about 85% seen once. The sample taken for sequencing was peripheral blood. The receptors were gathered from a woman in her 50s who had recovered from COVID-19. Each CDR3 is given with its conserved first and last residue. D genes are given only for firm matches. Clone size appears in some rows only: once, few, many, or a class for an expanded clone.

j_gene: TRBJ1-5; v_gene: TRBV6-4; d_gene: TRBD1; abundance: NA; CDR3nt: TGTGCCAGCAGCCCGCGGGACAGGGGACCTAAGTTCAATCAGCCCCAGCATTTT; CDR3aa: CASSPRDRGPKFNQPQHF
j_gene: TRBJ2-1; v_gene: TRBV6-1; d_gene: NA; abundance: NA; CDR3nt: TGTGCCAGCAGTGAAGGAGTCGGGAGTTCCTACAATGAGCAGTTCTTC; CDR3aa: CASSEGVGSSYNEQFF
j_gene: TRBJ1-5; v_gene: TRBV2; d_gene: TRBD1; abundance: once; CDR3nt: TGTGCCAGCAGTCGACAGGGGGCGAAACAGCCCCAGCATTTT; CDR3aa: CASSRQGAKQPQHF
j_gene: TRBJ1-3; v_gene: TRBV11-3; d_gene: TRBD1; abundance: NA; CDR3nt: TGTGCCAGCAGCTTAGGGGCCCGACAGGGGAGCGCTGGAAACACCATATATTTT; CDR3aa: CASSLGARQGSAGNTIYF
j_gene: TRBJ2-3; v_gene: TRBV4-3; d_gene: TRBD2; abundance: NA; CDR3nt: TGCGCCAGCAGCCCTACTAGCGGGAGCACAGATACGCAGTATTTT; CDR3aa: CASSPTSGSTDTQYF
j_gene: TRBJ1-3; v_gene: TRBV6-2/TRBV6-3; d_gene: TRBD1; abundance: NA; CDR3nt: TGTGCCAGCAGTTACTCGGCCCGGGACAGGGGCCTCTCTGGAAACACCATATATTTT; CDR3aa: CASSYSARDRGLSGNTIYF
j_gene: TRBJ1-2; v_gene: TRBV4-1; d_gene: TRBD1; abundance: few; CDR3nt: TGCGCCAGCAGCCCCTCTGAGGGGGCTGGTGGCTACACCTTC; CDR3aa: CASSPSEGAGGYTF
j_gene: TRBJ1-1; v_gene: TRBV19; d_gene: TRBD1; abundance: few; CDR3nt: TGTGCCAGTAGTATAAGACAGGGAACCCCTGAAGCTTTCTTT; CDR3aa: CASSIRQGTPEAFF
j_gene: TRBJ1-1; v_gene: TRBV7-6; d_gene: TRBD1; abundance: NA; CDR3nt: TGTGCCAGCAGCTTTAACAGGGGGGGCCTGAACACTGAAGCTTTCTTT; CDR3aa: CASSFNRGGLNTEAFF
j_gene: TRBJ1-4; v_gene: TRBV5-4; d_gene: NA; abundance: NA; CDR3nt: TGTGCCAGCAGCTTATTGCGGCGCAGGGTCGACATGGATGAAAAACTGTTTTTT; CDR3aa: CASSLLRRRVDMDEKLFF
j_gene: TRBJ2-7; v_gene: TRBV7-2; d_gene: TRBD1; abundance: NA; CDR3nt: TGTGCCAGCAGCCAGGACAGGGACCTCGAGCAGTACTTC; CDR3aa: CASSQDRDLEQYF
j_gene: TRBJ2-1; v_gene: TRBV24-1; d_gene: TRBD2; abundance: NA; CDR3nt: TGTGCCACCAGTGATTATCGACTAGCGGGACAGAATGAGCAGTTCTTC; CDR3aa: CATSDYRLAGQNEQFF
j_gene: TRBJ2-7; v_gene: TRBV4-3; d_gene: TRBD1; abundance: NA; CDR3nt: TGCGCCAGCAGCCAGGAGGGACAGGGGGCTTTCGAGCAGTACTTC; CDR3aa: CASSQEGQGAFEQYF
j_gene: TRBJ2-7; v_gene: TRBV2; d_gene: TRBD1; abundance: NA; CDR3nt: TGTGCCAGCAGTACAGGGGTCTCCTACGAGCAGTACTTC; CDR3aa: CASSTGVSYEQYF
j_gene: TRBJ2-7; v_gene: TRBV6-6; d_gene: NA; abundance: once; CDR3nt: TGTGCCAGCAGTTTCCCAGGGGAACGCGAGCAGTACTTC; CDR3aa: CASSFPGEREQYF
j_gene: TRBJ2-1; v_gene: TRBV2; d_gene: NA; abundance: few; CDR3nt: TGTGCCAGCAGGAACAGGGGAGGAGGGTACAATGAGCAGTTCTTC; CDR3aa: CASRNRGGGYNEQFF
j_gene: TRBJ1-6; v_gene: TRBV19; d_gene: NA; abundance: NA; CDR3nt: TGTGCCAGTAGCCAGGGAGGAGGCGATTCACCCCTCCACTTT; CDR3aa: CASSQGGGDSPLHF
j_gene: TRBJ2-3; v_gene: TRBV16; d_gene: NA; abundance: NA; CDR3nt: TGTGCCAGCAGCCAATGGGCCACCTCGGGCACAGATACGCAGTATTTT; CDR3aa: CASSQWATSGTDTQYF
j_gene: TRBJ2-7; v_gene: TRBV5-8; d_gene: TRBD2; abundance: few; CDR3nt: TGTGCCAGCAGCCCGGGACTAGTTCCCTACGAGCAGTACTTC; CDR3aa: CASSPGLVPYEQYF
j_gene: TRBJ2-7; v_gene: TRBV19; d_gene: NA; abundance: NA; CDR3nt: TGTGCCAGTAGTATCCGGGACACCAACTCCTACGAGCAGTACTTC; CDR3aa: CASSIRDTNSYEQYF